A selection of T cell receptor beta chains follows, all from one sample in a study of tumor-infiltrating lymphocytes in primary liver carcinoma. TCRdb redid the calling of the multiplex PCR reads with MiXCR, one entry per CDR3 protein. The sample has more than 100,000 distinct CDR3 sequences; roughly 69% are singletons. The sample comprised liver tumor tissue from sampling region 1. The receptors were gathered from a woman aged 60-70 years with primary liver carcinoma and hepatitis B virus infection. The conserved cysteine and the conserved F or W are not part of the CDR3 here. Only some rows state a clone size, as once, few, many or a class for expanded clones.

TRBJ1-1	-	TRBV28	VSSFSYWGAHTEAF
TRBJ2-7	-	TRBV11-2	ASNPRTSNSYEQY
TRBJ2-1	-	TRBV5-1	ASSQGGTSGKQS
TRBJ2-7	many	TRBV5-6	ASSLVYEQY
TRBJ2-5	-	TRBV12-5	ASGLVQETQY
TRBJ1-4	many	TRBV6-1	ASRTRTGGARELF
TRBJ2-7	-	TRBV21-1	ASSNCCGRVGEQY
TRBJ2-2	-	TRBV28	ARSKEQDGELF
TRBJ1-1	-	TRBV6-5	ASSYSPGRGEVAEAF
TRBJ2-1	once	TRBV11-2	ARSIGLVAGGPNEQF
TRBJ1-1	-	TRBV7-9	DSSTLPGPGEAF
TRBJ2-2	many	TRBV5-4	ASSPPSGTGELF
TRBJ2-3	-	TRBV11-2	ASSSGLAGSNTQY
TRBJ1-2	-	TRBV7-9	VSSPDSNYGYT
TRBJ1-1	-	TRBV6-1	ASGARKNTEAS
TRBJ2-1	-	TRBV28	ANSSPVEGTYNEQF
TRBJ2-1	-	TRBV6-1	ASGTGERSEQF
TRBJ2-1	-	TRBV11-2	ASSHHSNVRAQRSYNEQF
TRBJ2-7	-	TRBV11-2	ASSKGHDRGITYVQY
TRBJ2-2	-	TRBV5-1	ASSLGTSDTGELF
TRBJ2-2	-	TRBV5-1	ASSRTVNTGELF
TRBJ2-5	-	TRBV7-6	ASSLIGGGETQY
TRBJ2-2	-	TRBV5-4	ASSLGTGGSGTGELF
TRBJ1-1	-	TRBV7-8	ASSLGQDTGTS
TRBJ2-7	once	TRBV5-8	DSSSRTQTYGQY
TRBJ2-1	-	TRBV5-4	ACSLVAGDQNEQF
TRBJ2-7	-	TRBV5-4	ASSFGLYEQY
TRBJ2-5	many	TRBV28	ASSQRAGGAETQY
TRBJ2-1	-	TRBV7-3	ASSLGRPGLAGEQF
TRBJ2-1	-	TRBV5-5	ASRSGLAETYNVQF
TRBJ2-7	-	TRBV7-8	ASGSGGRQGAYEQY
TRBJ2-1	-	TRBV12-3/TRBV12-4	VSRPGGRSCNEQF
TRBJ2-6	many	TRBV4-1	ASSQDPGQGARGANVLT
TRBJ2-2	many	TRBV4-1	ASSPLAGGTGELF
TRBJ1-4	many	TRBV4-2	ASSQEAGGDEKLF
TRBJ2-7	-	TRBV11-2	ASIDWVSLAGPYEQY
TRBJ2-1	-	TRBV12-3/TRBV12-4	ASSLGLAGGYKEF
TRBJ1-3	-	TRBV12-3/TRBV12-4	ASSLVRSHSGNTIY
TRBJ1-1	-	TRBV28	ADTGQNTEAF
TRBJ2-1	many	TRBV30	AWSPSSYNEQF
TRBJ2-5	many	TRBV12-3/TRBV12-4	ASSFVQETQY
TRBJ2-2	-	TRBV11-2	ASRSLRGGENTGELF
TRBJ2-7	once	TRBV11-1	ASSLARWASYEQY
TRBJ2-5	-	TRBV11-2	VSSSGPGETQY
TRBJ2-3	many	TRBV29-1	SVDVESRTNTQY
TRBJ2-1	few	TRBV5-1	ASSLLASYNEQF
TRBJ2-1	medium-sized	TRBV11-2	ASSLGKNEQF
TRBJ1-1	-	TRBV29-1	SADSQNTEAF
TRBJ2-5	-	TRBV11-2	ARSSTRRETQY
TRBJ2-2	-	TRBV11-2	ARSIYRGATGELF
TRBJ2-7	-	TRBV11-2	ASSLGAGASSYEQY